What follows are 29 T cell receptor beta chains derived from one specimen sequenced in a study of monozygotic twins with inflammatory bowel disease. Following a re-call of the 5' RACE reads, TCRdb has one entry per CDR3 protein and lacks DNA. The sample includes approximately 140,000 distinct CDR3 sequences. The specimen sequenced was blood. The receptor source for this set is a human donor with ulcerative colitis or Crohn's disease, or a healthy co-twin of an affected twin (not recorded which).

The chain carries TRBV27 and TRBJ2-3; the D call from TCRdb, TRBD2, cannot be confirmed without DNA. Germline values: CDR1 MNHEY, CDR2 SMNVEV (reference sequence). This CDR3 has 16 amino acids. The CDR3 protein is CASSLGRNVGRDTQYF.

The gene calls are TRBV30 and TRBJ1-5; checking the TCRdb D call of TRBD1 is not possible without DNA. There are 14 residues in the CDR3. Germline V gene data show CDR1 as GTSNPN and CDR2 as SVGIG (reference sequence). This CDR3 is CAWKGQGGRQPQHF.

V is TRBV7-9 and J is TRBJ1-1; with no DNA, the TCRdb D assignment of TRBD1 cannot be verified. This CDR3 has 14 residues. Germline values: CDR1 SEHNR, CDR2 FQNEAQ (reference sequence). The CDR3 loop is CASSLAGTRYEAFF.

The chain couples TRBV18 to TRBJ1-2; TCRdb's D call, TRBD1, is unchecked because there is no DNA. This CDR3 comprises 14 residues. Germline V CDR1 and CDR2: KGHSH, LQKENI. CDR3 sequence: CASSPSTGFDGYTF.

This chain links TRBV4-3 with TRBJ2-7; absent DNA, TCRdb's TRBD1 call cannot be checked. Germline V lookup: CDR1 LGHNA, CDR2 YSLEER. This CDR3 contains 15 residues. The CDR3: CASSREAGTNYEQYF.

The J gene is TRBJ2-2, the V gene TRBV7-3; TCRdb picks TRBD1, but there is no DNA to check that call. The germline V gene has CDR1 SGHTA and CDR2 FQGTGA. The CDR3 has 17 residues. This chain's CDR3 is CASSPLRKGPNTGELFF.

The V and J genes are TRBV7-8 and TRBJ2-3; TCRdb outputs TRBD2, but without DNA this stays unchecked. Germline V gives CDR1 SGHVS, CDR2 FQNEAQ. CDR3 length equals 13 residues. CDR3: CASSREGTDTQYF.

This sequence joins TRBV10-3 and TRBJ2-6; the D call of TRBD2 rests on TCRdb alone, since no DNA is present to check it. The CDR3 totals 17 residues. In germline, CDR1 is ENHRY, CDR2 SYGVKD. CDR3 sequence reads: CAISRSQGYSGANVLTF.

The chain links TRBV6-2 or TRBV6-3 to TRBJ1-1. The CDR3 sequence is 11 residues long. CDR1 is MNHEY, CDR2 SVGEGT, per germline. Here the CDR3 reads CASSWSTEAFF.

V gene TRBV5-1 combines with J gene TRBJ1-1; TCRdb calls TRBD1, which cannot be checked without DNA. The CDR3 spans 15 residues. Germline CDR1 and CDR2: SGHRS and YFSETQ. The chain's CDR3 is CASSTGDRKNTEAFF.

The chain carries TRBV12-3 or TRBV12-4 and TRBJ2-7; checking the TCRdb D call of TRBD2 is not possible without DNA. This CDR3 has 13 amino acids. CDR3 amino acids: CASSLASVYEQYF.

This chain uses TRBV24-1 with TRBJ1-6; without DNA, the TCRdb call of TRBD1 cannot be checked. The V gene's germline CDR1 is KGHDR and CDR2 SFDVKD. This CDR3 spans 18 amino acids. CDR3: CATPIQRTAKKANSPLHF.

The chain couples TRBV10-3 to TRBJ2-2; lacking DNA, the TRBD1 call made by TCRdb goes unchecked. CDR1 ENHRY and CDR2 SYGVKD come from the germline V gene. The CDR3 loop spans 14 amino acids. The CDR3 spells CAISLDSNTGELFF.

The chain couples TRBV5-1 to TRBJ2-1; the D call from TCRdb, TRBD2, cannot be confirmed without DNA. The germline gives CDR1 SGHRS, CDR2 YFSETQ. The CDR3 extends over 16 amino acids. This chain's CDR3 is CASSLAASGGYNEQFF.

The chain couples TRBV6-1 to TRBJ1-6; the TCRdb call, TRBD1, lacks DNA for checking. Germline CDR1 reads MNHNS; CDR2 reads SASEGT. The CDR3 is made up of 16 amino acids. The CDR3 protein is CVSSGQLSSANSPLHF.

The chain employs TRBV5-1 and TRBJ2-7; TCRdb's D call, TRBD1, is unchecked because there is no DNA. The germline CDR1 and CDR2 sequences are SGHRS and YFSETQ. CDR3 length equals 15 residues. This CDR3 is CASSVEPHNSYEQYF.

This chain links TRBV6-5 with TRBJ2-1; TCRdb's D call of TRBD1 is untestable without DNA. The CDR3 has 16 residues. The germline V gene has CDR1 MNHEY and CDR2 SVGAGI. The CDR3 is CASSYSLAALGNEQFF.

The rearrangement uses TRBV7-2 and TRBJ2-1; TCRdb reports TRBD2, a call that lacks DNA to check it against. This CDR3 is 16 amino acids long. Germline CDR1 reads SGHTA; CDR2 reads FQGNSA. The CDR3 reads CASSPKRGAIYNEQFF.

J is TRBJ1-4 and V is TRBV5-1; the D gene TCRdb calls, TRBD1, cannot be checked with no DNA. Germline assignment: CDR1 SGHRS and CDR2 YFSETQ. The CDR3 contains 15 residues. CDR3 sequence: CASKIWTGVNEKLFF. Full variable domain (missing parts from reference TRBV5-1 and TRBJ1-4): KAGVTQTPRYLIKTRGQQVTLSCSPISGHRSVSWYQQTPGQGLQFLFEYFSETQRNKGNFPGRFSGRQFSNSRSEMNVSTLELGDSALYLCASKIWTGVNEKLFFGSGTQLSVL.

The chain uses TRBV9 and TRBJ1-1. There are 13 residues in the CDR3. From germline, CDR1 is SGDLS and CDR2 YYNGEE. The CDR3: CASSVGDPTEAFF.

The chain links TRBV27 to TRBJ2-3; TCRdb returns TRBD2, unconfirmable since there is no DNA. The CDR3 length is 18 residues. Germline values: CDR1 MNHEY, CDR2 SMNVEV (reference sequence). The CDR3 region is CASSLLRLAGGLTDTQYF.

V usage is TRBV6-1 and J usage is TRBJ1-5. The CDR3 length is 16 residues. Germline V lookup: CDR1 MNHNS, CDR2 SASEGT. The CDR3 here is CASSTDIRGLDQPQHF.

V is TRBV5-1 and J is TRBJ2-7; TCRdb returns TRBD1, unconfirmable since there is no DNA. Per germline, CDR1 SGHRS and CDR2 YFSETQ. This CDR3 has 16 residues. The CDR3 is CASSTDRGGSSYEQYF.

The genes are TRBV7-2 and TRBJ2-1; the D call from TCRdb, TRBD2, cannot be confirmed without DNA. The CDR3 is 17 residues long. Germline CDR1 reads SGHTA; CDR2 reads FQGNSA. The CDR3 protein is CASSLALFGESYNEQFF.

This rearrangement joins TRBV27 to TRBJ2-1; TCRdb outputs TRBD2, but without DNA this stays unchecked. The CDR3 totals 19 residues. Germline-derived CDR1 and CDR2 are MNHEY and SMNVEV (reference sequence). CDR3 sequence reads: CASSLRLFGLVDSYNEQFF.

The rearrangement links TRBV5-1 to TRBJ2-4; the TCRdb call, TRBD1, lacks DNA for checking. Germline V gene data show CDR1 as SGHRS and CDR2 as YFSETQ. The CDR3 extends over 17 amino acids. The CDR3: CASKRRGAGNSQNIQYF.

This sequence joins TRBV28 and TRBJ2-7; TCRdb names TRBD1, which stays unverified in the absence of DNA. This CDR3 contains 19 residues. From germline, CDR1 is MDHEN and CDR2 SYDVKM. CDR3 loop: CASSPYRGLGGIETYEQYF.

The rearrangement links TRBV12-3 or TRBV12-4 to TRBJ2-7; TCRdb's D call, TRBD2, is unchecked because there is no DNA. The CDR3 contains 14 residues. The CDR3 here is CASCREGYRGEQYF.

CDR3 protein: CASSVTGWSNQPQHF. The J gene is TRBJ1-5, the V gene TRBV9; TCRdb gives TRBD1 as the D gene, but with no DNA this cannot be confirmed. Germline V gives CDR1 SGDLS, CDR2 YYNGEE. This CDR3 contains 15 residues.